The entry that follows covers one TCR beta chain sequence. This CDR3 has 15 residues. Germline lookup yields CDR1 LNHDA and CDR2 SQIVND (reference sequence). The V and J ends lost 6 bases and 0 bases respectively, with 12 bases between them. The sample is drawn from a study of blood T cell repertoires in COVID-19. Study background: The samples span acute and convalescent COVID-19 from the United States, Italy and Spain.

Sequenced by immunoSEQ multiplex PCR; TCRdb stores in-frame clones only, minus some. The table has roughly 230,000 clones, 88% seen once. Sequencing was performed on peripheral blood. This TCR was sampled from a human donor in a cohort sampled during active COVID-19. The chain couples TRBV19 to TRBJ1-5; D is undetermined. In DNA form, the CDR3 reads TGTGCCAGTAGGATGAGGATCTATAGCAATCAGCCCCAGCATTTT. This encodes CASRMRIYSNQPQHF.